Sequencing of this T cell receptor beta chain was carried out in a study of T cell responses to AZD1222 COVID-19 vaccine. Study overall: Second doses that came at about 4 or about 12 weeks were put together.

TCRdb keeps only in-frame clones here, not all; method: immunoSEQ multiplex PCR. The sample has under 150,000 clones; over 90% are singletons. CDR1 SNHLY and CDR2 FYNNEI come from the germline V gene. The CDR3 has 16 amino acids. The V end was cut by 1 base, the J end by 4 bases, with 13 bases between. Broader study findings: The CD4 TCRs associated with vaccination extended across spike and predominated at 160-218 and 743-854. Targeting of unmutated variant regions was reportedly seen in nearly half of spike-specific TCRs. Seropositivity was recorded at baseline in only 6 or 7 AZD1222 recipients.

This clone is a singleton in its sample. Its antigen remains unidentified. The clonotype originates from an adult in good health. The J gene is TRBJ1-4, the V gene TRBV2; TRBD1 might be the D (5 bases). The sequenced sample was peripheral blood, obtained on day 0 of AZD1222 vaccination. The CDR3 sequence is CASSEVPGRSNEKLFF. The CDR3 nucleotides are TGTGCCAGCAGTGAAGTTCCGGGACGGAGTAATGAAAAACTGTTTTTT.